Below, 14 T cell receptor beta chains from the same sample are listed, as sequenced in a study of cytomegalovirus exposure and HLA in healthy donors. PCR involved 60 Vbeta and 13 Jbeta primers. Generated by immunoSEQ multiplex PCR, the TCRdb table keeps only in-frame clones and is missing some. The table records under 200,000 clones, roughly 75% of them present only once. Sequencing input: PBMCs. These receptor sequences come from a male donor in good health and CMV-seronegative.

CDR3 bases: TGTGCCAGCAGGCTAGCCTACTCCTACGAGCAGTACTTC. Protein product: CASRLAYSYEQYF. The chain links TRBV7-2 to TRBJ2-7; possibly TRBD2 for D (5 bases). CDR3 length: 13 residues. V gave up 6 bases and J gave up 0 bases, with 9 bases separating them. Germline CDR1 and CDR2: SGHTA and FQGNSA.

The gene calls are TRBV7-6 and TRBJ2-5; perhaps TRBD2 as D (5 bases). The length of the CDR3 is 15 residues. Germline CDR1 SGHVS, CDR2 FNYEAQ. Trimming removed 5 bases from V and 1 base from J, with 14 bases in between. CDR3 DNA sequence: TGTGCCAGCAGCGACCGGGGAAAAGGCCAAGAGACCCAGTACTTC. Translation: CASSDRGKGQETQYF.

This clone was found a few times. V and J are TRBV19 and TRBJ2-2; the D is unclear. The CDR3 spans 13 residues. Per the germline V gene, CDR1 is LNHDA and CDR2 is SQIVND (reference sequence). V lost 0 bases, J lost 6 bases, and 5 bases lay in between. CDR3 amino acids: CASSIDPAGELFF. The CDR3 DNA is TGTGCCAGTAGTATAGACCCGGCCGGGGAGCTGTTTTTT.

DNA for the CDR3: TGTGCCAGCAGCCCGGGACAGGGTACCCCTTACAATGAGCAGTTCTTC. Translation: CASSPGQGTPYNEQFF. This chain links TRBV28 with TRBJ2-1; 9 bases align to TRBD1. Trimming took 6 bases from V and 4 from J; bases not matched to a gene: 10. The germline V gene has CDR1 MDHEN and CDR2 SYDVKM. This CDR3 has 16 amino acids.

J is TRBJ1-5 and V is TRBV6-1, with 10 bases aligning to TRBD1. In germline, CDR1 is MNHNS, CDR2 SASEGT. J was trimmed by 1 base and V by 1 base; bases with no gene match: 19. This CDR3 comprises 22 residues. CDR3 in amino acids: CASSEEGAGTGDYLYSNQPQHF. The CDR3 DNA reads TGTGCCAGCAGTGAAGAGGGTGCCGGGACAGGGGACTACCTTTACAGCAATCAGCCCCAGCATTTT.

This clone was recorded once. CDR3 DNA: TGTGCCACCAGCACCCGGGGCTACGAGCAGTACTTC. The encoded protein is CATSTRGYEQYF. V usage is TRBV15 and J usage is TRBJ2-7, with D possibly being TRBD2 (5 bases). Per the germline V gene, CDR1 is LNHNV and CDR2 is YYDKDF (reference sequence). CDR3 length: 12 amino acids. Trimming cost V 4 bases and J 3 bases, with 7 bases left between them.

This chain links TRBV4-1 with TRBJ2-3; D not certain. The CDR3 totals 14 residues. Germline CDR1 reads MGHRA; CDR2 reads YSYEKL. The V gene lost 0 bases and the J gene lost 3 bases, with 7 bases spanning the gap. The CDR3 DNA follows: TGCGCCAGCAGCCAAGAAGGCGGAACAGATACGCAGTATTTT. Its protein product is CASSQEGGTDTQYF.

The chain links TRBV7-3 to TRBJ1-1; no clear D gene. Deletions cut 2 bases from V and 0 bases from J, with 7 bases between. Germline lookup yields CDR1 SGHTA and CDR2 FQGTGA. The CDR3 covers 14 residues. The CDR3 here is CASSLSGMNTEAFF. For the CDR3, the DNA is TGTGCCAGCAGCTTATCCGGGATGAACACTGAAGCTTTCTTT.

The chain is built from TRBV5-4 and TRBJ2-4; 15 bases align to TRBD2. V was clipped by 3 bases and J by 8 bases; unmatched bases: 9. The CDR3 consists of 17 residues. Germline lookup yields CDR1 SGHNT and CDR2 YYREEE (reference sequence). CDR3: CASSSRGTSGGRDIQYF. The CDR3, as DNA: TGTGCCAGCAGCTCCAGAGGGACTAGCGGGGGGCGGGACATTCAGTACTTC.

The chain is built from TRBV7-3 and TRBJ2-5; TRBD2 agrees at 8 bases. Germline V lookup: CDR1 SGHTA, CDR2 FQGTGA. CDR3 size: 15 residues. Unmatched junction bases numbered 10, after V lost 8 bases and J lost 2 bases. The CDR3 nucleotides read TGTGCCAGCTCCGAGGTAGCGGGGCTTCAAGAGACCCAGTACTTC. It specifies CASSEVAGLQETQYF.

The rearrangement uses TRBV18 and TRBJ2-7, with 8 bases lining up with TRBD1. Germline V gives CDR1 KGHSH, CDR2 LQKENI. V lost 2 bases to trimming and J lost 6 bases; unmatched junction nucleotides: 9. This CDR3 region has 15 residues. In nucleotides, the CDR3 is TGTGCCAGCTCACCATTAGGACAGGGAAATTTCGAGCAGTACTTC. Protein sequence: CASSPLGQGNFEQYF.

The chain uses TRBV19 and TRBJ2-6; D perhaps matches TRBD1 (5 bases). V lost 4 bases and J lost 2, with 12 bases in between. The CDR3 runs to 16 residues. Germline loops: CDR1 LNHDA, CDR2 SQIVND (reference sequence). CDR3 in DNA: TGTGCCAGTAGTAGTGTCAGGGCCCCTGGGGCCAACGTCCTGACTTTC. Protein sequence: CASSSVRAPGANVLTF. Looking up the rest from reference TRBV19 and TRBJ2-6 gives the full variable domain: DGGITQSPKYLFRKEGQNVTLSCEQNLNHDAMYWYRQDPGQGLRLIYYSQIVNDFQKGDIAEGYSVSREKKESFPLTVTSAQKNPTAFYLCASSSVRAPGANVLTFGAGSRLTVL.

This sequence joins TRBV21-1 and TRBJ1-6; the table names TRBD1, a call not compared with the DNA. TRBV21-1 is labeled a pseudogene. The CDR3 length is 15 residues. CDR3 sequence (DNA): TGTGCTCTCCGCCAGGGCGAGTCCTATAATTCACCCCTCCACTTT. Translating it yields CALRQGESYNSPLHF.

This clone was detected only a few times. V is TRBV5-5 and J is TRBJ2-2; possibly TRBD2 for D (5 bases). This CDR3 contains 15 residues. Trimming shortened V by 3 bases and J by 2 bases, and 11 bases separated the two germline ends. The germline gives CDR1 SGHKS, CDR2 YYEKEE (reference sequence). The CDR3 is CASSSWTPNTGELFF. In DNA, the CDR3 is TGTGCCAGCAGCTCCTGGACTCCTAACACCGGGGAGCTGTTTTTT.